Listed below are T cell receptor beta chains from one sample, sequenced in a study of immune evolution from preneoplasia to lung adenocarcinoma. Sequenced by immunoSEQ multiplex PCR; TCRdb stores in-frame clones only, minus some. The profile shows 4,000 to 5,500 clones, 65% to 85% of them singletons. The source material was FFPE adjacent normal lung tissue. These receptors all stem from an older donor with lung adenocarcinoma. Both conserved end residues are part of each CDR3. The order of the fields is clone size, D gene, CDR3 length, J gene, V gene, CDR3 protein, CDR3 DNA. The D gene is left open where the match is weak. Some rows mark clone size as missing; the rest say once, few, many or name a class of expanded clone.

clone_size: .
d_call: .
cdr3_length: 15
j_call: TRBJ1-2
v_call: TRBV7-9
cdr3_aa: CASSPLGGASYGYTF
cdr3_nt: TGTGCCAGCAGCCCACTTGGGGGGGCGAGCTATGGCTACACCTTC

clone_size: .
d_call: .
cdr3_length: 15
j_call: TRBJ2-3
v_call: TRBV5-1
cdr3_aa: CASSWRTLGTDTQYF
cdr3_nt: TGCGCCAGTTCATGGCGGACCCTGGGGACAGATACGCAGTATTTT

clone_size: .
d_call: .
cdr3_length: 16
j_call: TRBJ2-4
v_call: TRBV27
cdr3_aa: CASSTDRLGSKNIQYF
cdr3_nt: TGTGCCAGCAGTACCGACAGGCTAGGGTCCAAAAACATTCAGTACTTC

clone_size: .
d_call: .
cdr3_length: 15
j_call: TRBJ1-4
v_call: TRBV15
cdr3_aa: CATSRAPGGGEKLFF
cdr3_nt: TGTGCCACCAGCCGAGCCCCGGGGGGAGGTGAAAAACTGTTTTTT

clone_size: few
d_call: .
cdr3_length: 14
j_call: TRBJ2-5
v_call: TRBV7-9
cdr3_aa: CASSLVQAQETQYF
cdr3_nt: TGTGCCAGCAGCTTAGTACAGGCCCAAGAGACCCAGTACTTC

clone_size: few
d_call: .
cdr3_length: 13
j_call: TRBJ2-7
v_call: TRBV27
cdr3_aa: CASSPGTLYEQYF
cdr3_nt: TGTGCCAGCAGTCCAGGGACTCTGTACGAGCAGTACTTC

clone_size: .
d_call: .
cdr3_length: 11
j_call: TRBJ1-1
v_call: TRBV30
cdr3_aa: CAWSSYTEAFF
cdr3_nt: TGTGCCTGGAGTTCGTACACTGAAGCTTTCTTT

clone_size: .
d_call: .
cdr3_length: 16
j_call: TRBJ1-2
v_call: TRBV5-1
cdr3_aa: CASSLAFSGDVYGYTF
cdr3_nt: TGCGCCAGCAGCTTGGCCTTCTCAGGGGACGTCTATGGCTACACCTTC

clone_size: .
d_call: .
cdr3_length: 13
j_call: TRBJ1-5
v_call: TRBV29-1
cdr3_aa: CSVSGGGGQPQHF
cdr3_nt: TGCAGCGTTTCCGGTGGGGGAGGTCAGCCCCAGCATTTT

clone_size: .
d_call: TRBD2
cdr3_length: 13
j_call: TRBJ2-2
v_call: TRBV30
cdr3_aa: CAWTSGSTGELFF
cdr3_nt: TGTGCCTGGACTAGCGGGAGCACCGGGGAGCTGTTTTTT

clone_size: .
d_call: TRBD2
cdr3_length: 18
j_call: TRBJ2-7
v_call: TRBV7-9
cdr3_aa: CASSSGTSGLLGSYEQYF
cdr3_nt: TGTGCCAGCAGCTCCGGGACTAGCGGCCTTCTGGGCTCCTACGAGCAGTACTTC

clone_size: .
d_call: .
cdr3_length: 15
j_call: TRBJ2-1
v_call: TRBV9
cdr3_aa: CASSVATGDYNEQFF
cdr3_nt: TGTGCTAGCAGCGTAGCGACAGGAGACTACAATGAGCAGTTCTTC

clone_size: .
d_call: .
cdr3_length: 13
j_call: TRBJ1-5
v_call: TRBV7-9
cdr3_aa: CASSRGSGQPQHF
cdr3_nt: TGTGCCAGCAGCCGGGGTTCGGGTCAGCCCCAGCATTTT

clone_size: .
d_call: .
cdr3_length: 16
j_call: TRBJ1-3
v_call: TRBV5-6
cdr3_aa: CASSFWDTSSGNTIYF
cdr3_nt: TGTGCCAGCAGCTTCTGGGACACCTCCTCTGGAAACACCATATATTTT

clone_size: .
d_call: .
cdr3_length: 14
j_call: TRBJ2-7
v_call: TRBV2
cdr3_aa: CASTEQRGPYEQYF
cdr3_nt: TGTGCCAGCACTGAACAGCGCGGGCCCTACGAGCAGTACTTC

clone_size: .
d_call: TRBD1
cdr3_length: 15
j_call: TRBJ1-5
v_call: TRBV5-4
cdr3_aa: CASSQDRGRGQPQHF
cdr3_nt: TGTGCCAGCAGCCAAGACAGGGGGCGAGGTCAGCCCCAGCATTTT

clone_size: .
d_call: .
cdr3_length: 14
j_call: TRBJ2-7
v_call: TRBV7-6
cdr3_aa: CASSLVQGSYEQYF
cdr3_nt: TGTGCCAGCAGCTTGGTTCAGGGCTCCTACGAGCAGTACTTC

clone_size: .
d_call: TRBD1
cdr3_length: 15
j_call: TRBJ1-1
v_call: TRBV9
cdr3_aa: CASSDPGTGRVGVIF
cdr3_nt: TGTGCCAGCAGCGACCCCGGGACAGGGAGGGTGGGAGTGATCTTT

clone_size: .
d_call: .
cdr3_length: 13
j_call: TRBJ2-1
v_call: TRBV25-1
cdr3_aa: CASSKGGYNEQFF
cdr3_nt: TGTGCCAGCAGTAAAGGGGGGTACAATGAGCAGTTCTTC

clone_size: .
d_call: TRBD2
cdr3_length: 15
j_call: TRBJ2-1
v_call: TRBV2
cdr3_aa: CASSEGLVGFNEQFF
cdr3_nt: TGTGCCAGCAGTGAGGGACTAGTGGGATTTAATGAGCAGTTCTTC

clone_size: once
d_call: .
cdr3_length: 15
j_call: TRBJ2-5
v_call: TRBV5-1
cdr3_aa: CASSRQTRSQETQYF
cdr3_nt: TGCGCCAGCAGCCGACAGACCCGGAGCCAAGAGACCCAGTACTTC

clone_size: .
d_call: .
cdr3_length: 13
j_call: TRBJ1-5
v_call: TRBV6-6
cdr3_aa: CASRTDANQPQHF
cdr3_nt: TGTGCCAGCAGAACAGATGCCAATCAGCCCCAGCATTTT

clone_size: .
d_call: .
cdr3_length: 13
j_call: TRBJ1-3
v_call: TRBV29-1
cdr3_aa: CSVGQSSGNTIYF
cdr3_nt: TGCAGCGTTGGCCAGAGCTCTGGAAACACCATATATTTT

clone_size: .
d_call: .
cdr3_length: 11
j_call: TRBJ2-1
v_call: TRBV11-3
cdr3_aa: CASSLFNEQFF
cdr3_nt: TGTGCCAGCAGCTTATTTAATGAGCAGTTCTTC

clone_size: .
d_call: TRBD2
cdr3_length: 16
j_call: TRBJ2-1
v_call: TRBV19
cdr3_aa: CASRSLAGAPYNEQFF
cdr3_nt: TGTGCCAGTAGGTCCCTAGCGGGAGCACCCTACAATGAGCAGTTCTTC

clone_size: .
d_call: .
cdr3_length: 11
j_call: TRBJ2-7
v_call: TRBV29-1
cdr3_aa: CSTAEGYEQYF
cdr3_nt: TGCAGCACAGCGGAGGGGTACGAGCAGTACTTC

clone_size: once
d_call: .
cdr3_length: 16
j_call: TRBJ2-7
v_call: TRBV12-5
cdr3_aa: CASGSTGSAVVHEQYF
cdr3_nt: TGTGCTAGTGGTTCTACGGGTAGCGCCGTCGTCCACGAGCAGTACTTC

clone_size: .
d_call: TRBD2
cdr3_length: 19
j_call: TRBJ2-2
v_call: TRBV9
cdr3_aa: CASSVSGLAGGLNTGELFF
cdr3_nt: TGTGCCAGCAGCGTAAGCGGACTAGCGGGAGGGCTGAACACCGGGGAGCTGTTTTTT

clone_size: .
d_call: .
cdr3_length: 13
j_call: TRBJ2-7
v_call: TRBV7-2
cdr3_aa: CASSSQGVSEQYF
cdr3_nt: TGTGCCAGCAGCTCCCAGGGAGTCAGCGAGCAGTACTTC

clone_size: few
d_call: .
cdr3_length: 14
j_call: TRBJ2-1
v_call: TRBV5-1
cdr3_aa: CASTRDMGINEQFF
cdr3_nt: TGCGCCAGCACCCGGGACATGGGAATCAATGAGCAGTTCTTC

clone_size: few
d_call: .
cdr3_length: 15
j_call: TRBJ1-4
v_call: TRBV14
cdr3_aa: CASSGTGWANEKLFF
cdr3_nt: TGTGCCAGCAGCGGAACAGGGTGGGCTAATGAAAAACTGTTTTTT

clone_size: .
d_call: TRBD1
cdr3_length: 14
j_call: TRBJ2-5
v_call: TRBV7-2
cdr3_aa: CASSLAQGMGTQYF
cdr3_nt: TGTGCCAGCAGCTTAGCACAGGGGATGGGGACCCAGTACTTC

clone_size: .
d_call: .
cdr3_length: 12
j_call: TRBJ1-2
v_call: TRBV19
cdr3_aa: CASSVGKIGYTF
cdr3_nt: TGTGCCAGTAGCGTGGGAAAGATTGGCTACACCTTC

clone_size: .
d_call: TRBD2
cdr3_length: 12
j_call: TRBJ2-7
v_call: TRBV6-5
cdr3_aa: CASTSGSYEQYF
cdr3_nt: TGTGCCAGCACTAGCGGTTCGTACGAGCAGTACTTC

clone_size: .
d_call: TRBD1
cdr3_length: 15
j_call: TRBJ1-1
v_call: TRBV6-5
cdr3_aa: CASSYGQGAGTEAFF
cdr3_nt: TGTGCCAGCAGTTACGGCCAGGGGGCGGGGACTGAAGCTTTCTTT

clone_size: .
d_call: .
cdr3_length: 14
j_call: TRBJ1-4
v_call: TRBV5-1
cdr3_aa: CASSLGALNEKLFF
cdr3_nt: TGCGCCAGCAGCTTAGGAGCCCTTAATGAAAAACTGTTTTTT

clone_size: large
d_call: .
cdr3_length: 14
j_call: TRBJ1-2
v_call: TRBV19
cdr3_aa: CASSIAGTAYGYTF
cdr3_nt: TGTGCCAGTAGTATAGCCGGGACGGCCTATGGCTACACCTTC

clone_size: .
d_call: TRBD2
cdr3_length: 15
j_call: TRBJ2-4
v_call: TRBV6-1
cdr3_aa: CASSEVAGEKNIQYF
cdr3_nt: TGTGCCAGCAGTGAAGTGGCGGGGGAAAAAAACATTCAGTACTTC

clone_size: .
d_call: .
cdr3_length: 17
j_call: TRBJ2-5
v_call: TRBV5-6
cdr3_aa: CASSLVEGAQLQETQYF
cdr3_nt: TGTGCCAGCAGCTTGGTGGAGGGTGCGCAGCTCCAAGAGACCCAGTACTTC

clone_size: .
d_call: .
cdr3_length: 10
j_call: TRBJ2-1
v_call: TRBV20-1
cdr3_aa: CSARDRVDVF
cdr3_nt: TGCAGTGCTAGAGATAGGGTGGATGTCTTC

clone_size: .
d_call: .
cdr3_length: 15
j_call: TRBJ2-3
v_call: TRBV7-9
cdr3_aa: CASSLIIGATDTQYF
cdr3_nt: TGTGCCAGCAGCTTAATAATAGGGGCCACAGATACGCAGTATTTT